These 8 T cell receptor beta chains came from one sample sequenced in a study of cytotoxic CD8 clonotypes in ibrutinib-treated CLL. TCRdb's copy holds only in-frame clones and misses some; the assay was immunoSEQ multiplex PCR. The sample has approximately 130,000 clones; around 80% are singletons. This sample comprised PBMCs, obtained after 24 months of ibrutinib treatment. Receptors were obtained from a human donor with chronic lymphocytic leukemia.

The CDR3 loop reads CASSQVWTGGLNTEAFF. The CDR3 coding sequence is TGCGCCAGCAGCCAAGTCTGGACAGGGGGTTTGAACACTGAAGCTTTCTTT. The V gene is TRBV4-1, the J gene TRBJ1-1; 10 bases are shared with TRBD1. The V gene's germline CDR1 is MGHRA and CDR2 YSYEKL. This CDR3 has 17 amino acids. With 1 base clipped from V and 0 bases from J, the junction kept 5 bases outside the gene matches.

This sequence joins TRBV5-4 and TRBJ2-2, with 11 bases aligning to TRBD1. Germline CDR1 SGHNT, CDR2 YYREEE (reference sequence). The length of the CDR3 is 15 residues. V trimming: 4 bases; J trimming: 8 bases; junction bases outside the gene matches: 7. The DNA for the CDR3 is TGTGCCAGCAGCCAAGGACAGGGGGCATGGGGGGAGCTGTTTTTT. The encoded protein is CASSQGQGAWGELFF.

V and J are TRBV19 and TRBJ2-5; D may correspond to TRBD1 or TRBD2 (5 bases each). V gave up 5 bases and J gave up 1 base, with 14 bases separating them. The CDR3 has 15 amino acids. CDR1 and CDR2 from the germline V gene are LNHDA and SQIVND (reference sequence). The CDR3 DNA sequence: TGTGCCAGTAGTCGGGACCCAGCACTCCAAGAGACCCAGTACTTC. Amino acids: CASSRDPALQETQYF.

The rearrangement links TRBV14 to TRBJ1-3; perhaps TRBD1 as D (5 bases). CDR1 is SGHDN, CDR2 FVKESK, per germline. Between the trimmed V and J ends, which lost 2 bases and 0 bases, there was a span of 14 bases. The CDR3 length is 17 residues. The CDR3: CASSQTGRAVSGNTIYF. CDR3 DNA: TGTGCCAGCAGCCAAACAGGACGGGCGGTCTCTGGAAACACCATATATTTT. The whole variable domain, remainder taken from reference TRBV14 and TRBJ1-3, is EAGVTQFPSHSVIEKGQTVTLRCDPISGHDNLYWYRRVMGKEIKFLLHFVKESKQDESGMPNNRFLAERTGGTYSTLKVQPAELEDSGVYFCASSQTGRAVSGNTIYFGEGSWLTVV.

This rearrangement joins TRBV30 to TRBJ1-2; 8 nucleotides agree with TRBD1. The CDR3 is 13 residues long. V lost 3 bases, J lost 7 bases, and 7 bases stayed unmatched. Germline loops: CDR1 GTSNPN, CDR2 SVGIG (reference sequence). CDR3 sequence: CAWSRGQGGGYTF. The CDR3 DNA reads TGTGCCTGGAGCCGAGGACAGGGTGGTGGCTACACCTTC. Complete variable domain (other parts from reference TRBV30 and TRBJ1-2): SQTIHQWPATLVQPVGSPLSLECTVEGTSNPNLYWYRQAAGRGLQLLFYSVGIGQISSEVPQNLSASRPQDRQFILSSKKLLLSDSGFYLCAWSRGQGGGYTFGSGTRLTVV.

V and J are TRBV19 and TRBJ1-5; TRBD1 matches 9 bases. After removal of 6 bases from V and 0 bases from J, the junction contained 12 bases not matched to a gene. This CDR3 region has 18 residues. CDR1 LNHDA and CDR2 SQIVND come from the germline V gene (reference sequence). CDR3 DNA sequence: TGTGCCAGTAGCCCTTGGGGACAGGGCTATTATAGCAATCAGCCCCAGCATTTT. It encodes CASSPWGQGYYSNQPQHF.

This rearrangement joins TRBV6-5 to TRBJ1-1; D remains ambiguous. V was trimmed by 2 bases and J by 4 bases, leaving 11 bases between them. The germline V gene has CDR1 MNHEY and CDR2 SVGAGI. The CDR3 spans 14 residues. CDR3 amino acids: CASSYDDMGTEAFF. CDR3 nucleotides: TGTGCCAGCAGTTACGACGACATGGGCACTGAAGCTTTCTTT.

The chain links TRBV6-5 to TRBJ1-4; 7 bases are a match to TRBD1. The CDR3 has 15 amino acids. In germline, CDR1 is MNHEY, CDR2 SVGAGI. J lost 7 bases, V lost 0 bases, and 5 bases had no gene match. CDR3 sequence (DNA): TGTGCCAGCAGTTACTCGCAAGGGGGCGGTGAAAAACTGTTTTTT. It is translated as CASSYSQGGGEKLFF.